Given below is one T cell receptor (beta chain) in context. What it binds is not known. This record belongs to a study of cytomegalovirus exposure and HLA in healthy donors. Study results and limitations: The study listed around 150 cytomegalovirus-associated TCR beta chains.

The PCR employed 60 Vbeta primers together with 13 Jbeta primers. Assay: immunoSEQ multiplex PCR; the TCRdb copy retains only in-frame clones and omits some. Altogether about 120,000 clones are present, roughly two thirds being singletons, with the ten largest covering over 1.5%. The sequencing sample was made of PBMCs. The receptor's source is a man younger than 45 in good health and CMV-seropositive.

The CDR3 is CASSQVGQGLLIPLHF. DNA for the CDR3: TGCGCCAGCAGCCAAGTCGGACAGGGTCTCCTAATACCCCTCCACTTT. This chain connects TRBV4-3 to TRBJ1-6; 8 bases align to TRBD1. The trim removed 1 base at V and 12 bases at J, leaving 11 bases unmatched. This CDR3 contains 16 residues. CDR1 is LGHNA and CDR2 is YSLEER in the germline V gene.